This T cell receptor (beta chain) is drawn from a study of blood T cell repertoires in COVID-19. V was clipped by 1 base and J by 4 bases, with 7 bases between them. Germline values: CDR1 SGHNT, CDR2 YYREEE (reference sequence). The CDR3 spans 13 residues. In the original workflow: The authors estimated nucleated cell counts from reference gene primer amplification. Profiled with immunoSEQ multiplex PCR; TCRdb holds only in-frame clones, not every one. V, J and clone size are those of that table, while D and trimming were read from the DNA. The sample records about 230,000 clones, 80% to 90% being singletons.

The receptor was isolated from a man aged 25-45 years with COVID-19, enrolled during active disease. This chain connects TRBV5-4 to TRBJ2-3; D gene unclear. The sample taken for sequencing was peripheral blood. CDR3 bases: TGTGCCAGCAGCTTGTCTCGGTCAGATACGCAGTATTTT. Translated: CASSLSRSDTQYF.